This T cell receptor (beta chain) was profiled in a study of shared clonotypes between healthy human individuals. Findings and limits, study-wide: A handful of donors had roughly 5.2% of their naive CD4 clonotypes in common.

The CDR3 loop spans 13 amino acids. Per germline, CDR1 MNHNS and CDR2 SASEGT. The V end lost 6 bases, the J end lost 2 bases, and 10 bases lay between the germline ends. A remark on this clone: What it binds is unknown. The sample carries other DNA sequences with the same CDR3.

Profiling relied on immunoSEQ multiplex PCR, and the TCRdb table lists in-frame clones only, not all of them. Of a few million clones in the sample, less than 95% were seen once. The chain combines TRBV6-1 with TRBJ1-2, with D possibly matching TRBD1 (6 bases). The clonotype originates from a young man in good health. Some clones in this sample may be carry-over from other donors' samples. The sequencing sample was made of naive CD4+ T cells from PBMCs. Subset defined: CD45RA+ positively selected. The DNA of the CDR3 is TGTGCCAGCAGCCTAGACAGGAACTATGGCTACACCTTC. This encodes CASSLDRNYGYTF.